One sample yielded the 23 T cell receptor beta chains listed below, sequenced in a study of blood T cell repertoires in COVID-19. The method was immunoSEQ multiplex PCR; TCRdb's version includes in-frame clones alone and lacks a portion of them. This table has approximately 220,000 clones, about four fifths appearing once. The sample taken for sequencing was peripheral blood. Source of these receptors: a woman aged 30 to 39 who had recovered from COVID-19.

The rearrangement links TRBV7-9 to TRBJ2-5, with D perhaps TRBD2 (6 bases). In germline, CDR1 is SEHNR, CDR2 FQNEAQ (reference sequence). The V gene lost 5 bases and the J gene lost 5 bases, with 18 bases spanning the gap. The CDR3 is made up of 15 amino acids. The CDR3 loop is CASSPVPAGWETQYF. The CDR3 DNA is TGTGCCAGCAGCCCAGTCCCAGCGGGTTGGGAGACCCAGTACTTC.

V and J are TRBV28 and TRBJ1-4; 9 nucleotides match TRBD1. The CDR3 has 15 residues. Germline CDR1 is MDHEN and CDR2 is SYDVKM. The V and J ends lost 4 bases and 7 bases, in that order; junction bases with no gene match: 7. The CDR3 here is CASSSPGTGSEKLFF. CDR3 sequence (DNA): TGTGCCAGCAGTTCTCCGGGGACAGGGTCTGAAAAACTGTTTTTT.

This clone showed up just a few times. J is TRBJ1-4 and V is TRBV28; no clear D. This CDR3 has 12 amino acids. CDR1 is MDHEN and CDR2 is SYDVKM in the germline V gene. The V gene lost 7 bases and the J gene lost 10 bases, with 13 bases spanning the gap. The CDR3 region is CASKGDWGKLFF. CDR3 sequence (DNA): TGTGCCAGCAAGGGAGATTGGGGAAAACTGTTTTTT.

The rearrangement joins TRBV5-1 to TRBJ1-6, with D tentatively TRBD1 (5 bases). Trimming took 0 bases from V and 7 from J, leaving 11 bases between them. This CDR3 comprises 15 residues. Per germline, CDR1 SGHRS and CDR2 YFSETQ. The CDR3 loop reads CASSLVAGMNSPLHF. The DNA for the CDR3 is TGCGCCAGCAGCTTGGTAGCAGGGATGAATTCACCCCTCCACTTT.

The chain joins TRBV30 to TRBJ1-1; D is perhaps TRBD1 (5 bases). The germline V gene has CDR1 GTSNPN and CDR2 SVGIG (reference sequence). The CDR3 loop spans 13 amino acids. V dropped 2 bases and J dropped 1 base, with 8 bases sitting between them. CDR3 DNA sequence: TGTGCCTGGAGTCGACAGACGAACACTGAAGCTTTCTTT. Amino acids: CAWSRQTNTEAFF.

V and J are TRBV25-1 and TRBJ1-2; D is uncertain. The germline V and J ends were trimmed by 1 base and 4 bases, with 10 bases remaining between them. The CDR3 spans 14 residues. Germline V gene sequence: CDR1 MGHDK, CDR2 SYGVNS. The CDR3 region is CASSESSHSYGYTF. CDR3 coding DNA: TGTGCCAGCAGTGAATCGTCGCATAGCTATGGCTACACCTTC.

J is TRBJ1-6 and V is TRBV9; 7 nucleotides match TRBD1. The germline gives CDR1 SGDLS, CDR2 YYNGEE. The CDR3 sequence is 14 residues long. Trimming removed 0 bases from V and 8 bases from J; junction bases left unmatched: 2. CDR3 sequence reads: CASSVGDRDSPLHF. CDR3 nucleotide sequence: TGTGCCAGCAGCGTAGGGGACAGAGATTCACCCCTCCACTTT. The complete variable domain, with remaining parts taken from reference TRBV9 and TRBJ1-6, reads DSGVTQTPKHLITATGQRVTLRCSPRSGDLSVYWYQQSLDQGLQFLIQYYNGEERAKGNILERFSAQQFPDLHSELNLSSLELGDSALYFCASSVGDRDSPLHFGNGTRLTVT.

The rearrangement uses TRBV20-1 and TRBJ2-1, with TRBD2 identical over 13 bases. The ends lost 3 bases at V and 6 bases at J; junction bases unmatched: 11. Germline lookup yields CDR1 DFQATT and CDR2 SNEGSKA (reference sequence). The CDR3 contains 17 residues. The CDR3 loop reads CSASSFPGTSGTNEQFF. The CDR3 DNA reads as TGCAGTGCTAGTAGTTTCCCCGGGACTAGCGGGACCAATGAGCAGTTCTTC.

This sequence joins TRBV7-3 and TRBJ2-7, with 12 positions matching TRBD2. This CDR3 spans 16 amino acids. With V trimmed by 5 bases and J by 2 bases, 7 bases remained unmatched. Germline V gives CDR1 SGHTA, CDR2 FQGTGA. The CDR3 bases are TGTGCCAGCAGCCCTCGACTAGCGGGAGAACCCTACGAGCAGTACTTC. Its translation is CASSPRLAGEPYEQYF.

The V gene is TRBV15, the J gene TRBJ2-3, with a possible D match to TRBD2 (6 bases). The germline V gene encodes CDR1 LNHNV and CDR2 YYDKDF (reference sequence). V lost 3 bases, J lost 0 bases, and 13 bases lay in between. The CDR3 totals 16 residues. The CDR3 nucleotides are TGTGCCACCAGCAGGGCGGGCGGGACTAGCACAGATACGCAGTATTTT. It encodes CATSRAGGTSTDTQYF.

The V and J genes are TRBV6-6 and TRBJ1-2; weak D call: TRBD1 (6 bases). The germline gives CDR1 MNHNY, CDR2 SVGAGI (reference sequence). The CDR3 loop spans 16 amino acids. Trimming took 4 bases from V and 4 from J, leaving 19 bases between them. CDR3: CASSFQGQLATYGYTF. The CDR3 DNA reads TGTGCCAGCAGTTTCCAAGGACAGCTCGCTACCTATGGCTACACCTTC.

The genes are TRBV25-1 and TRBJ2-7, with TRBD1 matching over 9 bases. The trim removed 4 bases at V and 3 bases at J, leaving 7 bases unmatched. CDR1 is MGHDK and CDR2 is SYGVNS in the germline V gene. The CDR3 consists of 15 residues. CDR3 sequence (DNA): TGTGCCAGCAGTGGCCAGGACAGGGGACACTACGAGCAGTACTTC. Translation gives CASSGQDRGHYEQYF.

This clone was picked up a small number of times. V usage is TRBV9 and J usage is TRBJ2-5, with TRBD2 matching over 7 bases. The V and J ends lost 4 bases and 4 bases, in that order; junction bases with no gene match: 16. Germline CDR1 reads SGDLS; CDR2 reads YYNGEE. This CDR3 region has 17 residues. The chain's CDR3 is CASSPGGSGWGGETQYF. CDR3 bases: TGTGCCAGCAGCCCTGGGGGTAGCGGGTGGGGCGGAGAGACCCAGTACTTC.

Here the CDR3 reads CASSTNTGTAYEQYF. Written as DNA, the CDR3 is TGCGCCAGCAGCACCAACACCGGGACAGCCTACGAGCAGTACTTC. V is TRBV5-1 and J is TRBJ2-7, with 7 bases fitting TRBD1. The CDR3 has 15 residues. Germline CDR1 is SGHRS and CDR2 is YFSETQ. V lost 4 bases, J lost 2 bases, and 9 bases stayed unmatched. Together with reference TRBV5-1 and TRBJ2-7, the CDR3 gives the full variable domain: KAGVTQTPRYLIKTRGQQVTLSCSPISGHRSVSWYQQTPGQGLQFLFEYFSETQRNKGNFPGRFSGRQFSNSRSEMNVSTLELGDSALYLCASSTNTGTAYEQYFGPGTRLTVT.

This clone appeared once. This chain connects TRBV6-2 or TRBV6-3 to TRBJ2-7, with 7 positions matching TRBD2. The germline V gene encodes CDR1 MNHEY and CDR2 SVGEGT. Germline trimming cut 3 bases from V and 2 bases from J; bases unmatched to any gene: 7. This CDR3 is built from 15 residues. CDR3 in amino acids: CASSYGSGRAYEQYF. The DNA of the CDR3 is TGTGCCAGCAGTTATGGTTCGGGGAGGGCCTACGAGCAGTACTTC.

The CDR3 spells CASSTRTGGHEQYF. As DNA, the CDR3 is TGTGCCAGCAGCACCAGGACAGGGGGCCACGAGCAGTACTTC. The chain employs TRBV3-1 (or the pseudogene TRBV3-2) and TRBJ2-7, with 11 bases matching TRBD1. Trimming cost V 5 bases and J 5 bases; bases outside gene matches: 5. In germline, CDR1 is LGHDT, CDR2 YNNKEL (reference sequence). The CDR3 is 14 residues long.

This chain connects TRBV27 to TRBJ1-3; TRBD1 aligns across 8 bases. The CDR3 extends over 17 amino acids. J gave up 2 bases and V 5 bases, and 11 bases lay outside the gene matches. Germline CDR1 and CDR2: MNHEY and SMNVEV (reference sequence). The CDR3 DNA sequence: TGTGCCAGCAGTATCCGGACAGGGAGTAACCCTGGAAACACCATATATTTT. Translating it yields CASSIRTGSNPGNTIYF.

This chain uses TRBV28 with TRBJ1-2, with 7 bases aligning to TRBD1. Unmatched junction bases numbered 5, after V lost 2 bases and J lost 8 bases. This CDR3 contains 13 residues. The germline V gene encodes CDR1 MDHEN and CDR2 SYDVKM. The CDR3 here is CASSLGQAGGYTF. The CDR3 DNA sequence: TGTGCCAGCAGTTTAGGACAGGCTGGGGGCTACACCTTC.

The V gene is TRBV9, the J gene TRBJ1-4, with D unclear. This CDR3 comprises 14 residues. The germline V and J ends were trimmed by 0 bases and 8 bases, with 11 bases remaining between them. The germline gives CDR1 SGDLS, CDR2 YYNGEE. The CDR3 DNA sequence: TGTGCCAGCAGCGTAGGGGCGGGAGCGGAAAAACTGTTTTTT. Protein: CASSVGAGAEKLFF.

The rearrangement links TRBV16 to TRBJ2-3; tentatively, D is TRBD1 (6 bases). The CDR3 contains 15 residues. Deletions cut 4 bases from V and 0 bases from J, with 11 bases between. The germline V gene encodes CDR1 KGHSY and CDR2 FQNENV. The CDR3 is CASSPGTISTDTQYF. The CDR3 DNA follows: TGTGCCAGCAGCCCCGGGACAATTAGCACAGATACGCAGTATTTT.

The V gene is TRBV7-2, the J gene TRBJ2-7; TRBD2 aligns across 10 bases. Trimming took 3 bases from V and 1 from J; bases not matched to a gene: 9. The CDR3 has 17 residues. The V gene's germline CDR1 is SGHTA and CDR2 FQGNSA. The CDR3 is CASSFSGLAVPSYEQYF. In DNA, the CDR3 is TGTGCCAGCAGCTTCTCTGGACTAGCGGTCCCATCCTACGAGCAGTACTTC.

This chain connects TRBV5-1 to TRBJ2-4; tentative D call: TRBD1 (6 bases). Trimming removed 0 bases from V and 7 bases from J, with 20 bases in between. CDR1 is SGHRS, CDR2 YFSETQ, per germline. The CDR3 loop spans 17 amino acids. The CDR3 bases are TGCGCCAGCAGCTTGGTATTGGGGGCGACAAGGGAGAACATTCAGTACTTC. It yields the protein CASSLVLGATRENIQYF.

The CDR3 is CASGSSYNSPLHF. The CDR3 DNA reads TGTGCCAGTGGGAGCTCCTATAATTCACCCCTCCACTTT. The chain joins TRBV6-5 to TRBJ1-6; D is uncertain. The germline V gene encodes CDR1 MNHEY and CDR2 SVGAGI. Trimming shortened V by 9 bases and J by 0 bases, and 6 bases separated the two germline ends. The CDR3 runs to 13 residues.